This is a list of T cell receptor beta chains from one sample in a study of blood T cell repertoires in COVID-19. Only in-frame clones appear in the TCRdb table, and some are missing; sequencing was by immunoSEQ multiplex PCR. The data contain around 70,000 clones, 75% to 85% of them singletons. The specimen sequenced was peripheral blood. The receptors stem from a man older than 75 with acute or convalescent COVID-19. The CDR3 runs from the conserved cysteine through the conserved F or W. The D gene is left open where the match is weak. The size entry is marked missing in some rows and otherwise reads once, few, many or a size class.

J gene: TRBJ1-5; clone size: .; V gene: TRBV24-1; D gene: .; CDR3 DNA: TGTGCCACCAGTGAGAGTTATAGCAATCAGCCCCAGCATTTT; CDR3 protein: CATSESYSNQPQHF
J gene: TRBJ2-7; clone size: few; V gene: TRBV5-1; D gene: TRBD2; CDR3 DNA: TGCGCCAGCACCAGATCCGGGGGGTCCACCTACGAGCAGTACTTC; CDR3 protein: CASTRSGGSTYEQYF
J gene: TRBJ1-1; clone size: .; V gene: TRBV28; D gene: .; CDR3 DNA: TGTGCCAGTTCGGAGGGGAAGAACACTGAAGCTTTCTTT; CDR3 protein: CASSEGKNTEAFF
J gene: TRBJ2-1; clone size: .; V gene: TRBV3-1/TRBV3-2; D gene: TRBD2; CDR3 DNA: TGTGCCAGCAGCCCCCGACTAGCGGGAGATCCATATGAGCAGTTCTTC; CDR3 protein: CASSPRLAGDPYEQFF
J gene: TRBJ2-7; clone size: .; V gene: TRBV6-5; D gene: .; CDR3 DNA: TGTGCCAGCAGTTCCTTGACAGACGGAACCTACGAGCAGTACTTC; CDR3 protein: CASSSLTDGTYEQYF
J gene: TRBJ2-2; clone size: .; V gene: TRBV27; D gene: TRBD1; CDR3 DNA: TGTGCCAGCAGTTCGGACAGGGGGCTCGGCGGGGAGCTGTTTTTT; CDR3 protein: CASSSDRGLGGELFF
J gene: TRBJ2-2; clone size: .; V gene: TRBV18; D gene: .; CDR3 DNA: TGTGCCAGCTCACCAATTCGCTATTTCCGGGGAGAGGGCACCGGGGAGCTGTTTTTT; CDR3 protein: CASSPIRYFRGEGTGELFF
J gene: TRBJ2-6; clone size: .; V gene: TRBV5-1; D gene: .; CDR3 DNA: TGCGCCAGCAGCTCAGGACAGAATCCATCTGGGGCCAACGTCCTGACTTTC; CDR3 protein: CASSSGQNPSGANVLTF
J gene: TRBJ1-3; clone size: .; V gene: TRBV7-9; D gene: TRBD1; CDR3 DNA: TGTGCCAGCAGCTTCGGGCAGGGGGCCTTCTCTGGAAACACCATATATTTT; CDR3 protein: CASSFGQGAFSGNTIYF
J gene: TRBJ1-2; clone size: .; V gene: TRBV5-4; D gene: TRBD1; CDR3 DNA: TGTGCCAGCACCCTGACAGGGACTCATGGCTACACCTTC; CDR3 protein: CASTLTGTHGYTF
J gene: TRBJ1-4; clone size: .; V gene: TRBV30; D gene: TRBD1; CDR3 DNA: TGTGCCTGGAGTGGGACAGGAGGGATGGCTGCTAATGAAAAACTGTTTTTT; CDR3 protein: CAWSGTGGMAANEKLFF
J gene: TRBJ1-4; clone size: few; V gene: TRBV3-1/TRBV3-2; D gene: .; CDR3 DNA: TGTGCCAGCAGCCAGTTTCACAGGACAACTAATGAAAAACTGTTTTTT; CDR3 protein: CASSQFHRTTNEKLFF
J gene: TRBJ1-2; clone size: .; V gene: TRBV6-5; D gene: TRBD1; CDR3 DNA: TGTGCCATCAAGGACAGGCTCTATGGCTACACCTTC; CDR3 protein: CAIKDRLYGYTF
J gene: TRBJ1-4; clone size: once; V gene: TRBV5-1; D gene: .; CDR3 DNA: TGCGCCAGCAGCTTGGCCCGGCAGGGCATCGATTCAATAGAAAAACTGTTTTTT; CDR3 protein: CASSLARQGIDSIEKLFF
J gene: TRBJ2-1; clone size: .; V gene: TRBV5-4; D gene: TRBD2; CDR3 DNA: TGTGCCAGCAGCTTTGGACTAGCGGGCGGAGGGAATGAGCAGTTCTTC; CDR3 protein: CASSFGLAGGGNEQFF
J gene: TRBJ2-7; clone size: .; V gene: TRBV27; D gene: .; CDR3 DNA: TGTGCCAGCAGTTCCACGGGGGCGGGAGTTCGAGAGCAGTACTTC; CDR3 protein: CASSSTGAGVREQYF
J gene: TRBJ1-1; clone size: .; V gene: TRBV12-3/TRBV12-4; D gene: .; CDR3 DNA: TGTGCCAGCCGATTACAGGGAGACACTGAAGCTTTCTTT; CDR3 protein: CASRLQGDTEAFF
J gene: TRBJ2-7; clone size: .; V gene: TRBV28; D gene: .; CDR3 DNA: TGTGCCAGCAGTTTACAGGCGGGCTACGAGCAGTACTTC; CDR3 protein: CASSLQAGYEQYF